This T cell receptor (beta chain) originates from a study of OX40 agonist ivuxolimab in advanced cancers. Study as a whole: Ivuxolimab, an agonistic anti-OX40 (CD134) antibody, was given to patients. Having had anti-PD-1, anti-PD-L1 or anti-CTLA-4 therapy before was allowed, and around 44% had some.

Germline trimming cut 4 bases from V and 5 bases from J; bases unmatched to any gene: 10. CDR3 length: 16 amino acids. The germline CDR1 and CDR2 sequences are SGHAT and FQDESV (reference sequence). Baseline, cycle 4 day 1, and cycle 7 day 1 were the blood sampling points. TCRdb's copy holds only in-frame clones and misses some; the assay was immunoSEQ multiplex PCR. The sample lists fewer than 70,000 clones, around 80% occurring once. The V and J genes are TRBV11-1 and TRBJ1-5, with 8 bases identical to TRBD1. The receptor was isolated from an adult with an advanced solid tumor such as melanoma, head and neck, liver or kidney cancer. The sample here was CD4+ or CD8+ T cells sorted from blood, taken in a trial of the OX40 agonist ivuxolimab. Here the CDR3 reads CASSYTGGIRYQPQHF. The CDR3 DNA reads as TGTGCCAGCAGCTATACAGGGGGTATACGCTATCAGCCCCAGCATTTT. The full variable domain, in which reference TRBV11-1 and TRBJ1-5 provide the parts outside the CDR3, is EAEVAQSPRYKITEKSQAVAFWCDPISGHATLYWYRQILGQGPELLVQFQDESVVDDSQLPKDRFSAERLKGVDSTLKIQPAELGDSAMYLCASSYTGGIRYQPQHFGDGTRLSIL.